Below are 5 T cell receptor beta chains sequenced from a single sample in a study of shared clonotypes between healthy human individuals (dated by TCRdb to 2020 to 2021). Libraries were constructed by the immunoSEQ multiplex PCR assay. TCRdb took over this immuneACCESS table, retaining in-frame rearrangements with V and J assigned. Such tables are incomplete; in checked studies, under half of the missing clones stem from an unresolved V gene, and the remainder is unexplained. The sample data list 2 million to 2.5 million clones, and around 90% of these were observed just once. Together, the top ten hold 0.3% to 0.4% of the sample. Sequenced: naive CD4+ T cells from PBMCs. The meaning of the sample's cell subset or site label: CD45RA+ positively selected. These receptor sequences come from a man younger than 30 in good health. Some clones in this sample may be carry-over from other donors' samples.

This clone has just a few counts. The J gene is TRBJ1-5, the V gene TRBV30; 9 positions agree with TRBD1. The germline V gene encodes CDR1 GTSNPN and CDR2 SVGIG (reference sequence). The CDR3 length is 15 residues. With 1 base clipped from V and 4 bases from J, the junction kept 5 bases outside the gene matches. The CDR3 reads CAWSGGTGLNQPQHF. CDR3 coding DNA: TGTGCCTGGAGTGGCGGGACAGGGCTGAATCAGCCCCAGCATTTT.

The chain employs TRBV7-2 and TRBJ1-2; TRBD1 matches at 10 bases. The ends lost 6 bases at V and 4 bases at J; junction bases unmatched: 8. The germline V gene has CDR1 SGHTA and CDR2 FQGNSA. The CDR3 contains 15 residues. Here the CDR3 DNA reads TGTGCCAGCAGTCAAGGACAGGGGGTTAGCTATGGCTACACCTTC. The encoded protein is CASSQGQGVSYGYTF.

Regarding this clone: In the same sample, other DNA sequences code for this CDR3. The rearrangement joins TRBV5-1 to TRBJ2-1, with D uncertain. This CDR3 spans 15 amino acids. From germline, CDR1 is SGHRS and CDR2 YFSETQ. V lost 0 bases and J lost 2, with 9 bases in between. CDR3 residues: CASSLGSVAYNEQFF. In DNA form, the CDR3 reads TGCGCCAGCAGCTTGGGGTCAGTCGCCTACAATGAGCAGTTCTTC. The whole variable domain, filled in from reference TRBV5-1 and TRBJ2-1, reads KAGVTQTPRYLIKTRGQQVTLSCSPISGHRSVSWYQQTPGQGLQFLFEYFSETQRNKGNFPGRFSGRQFSNSRSEMNVSTLELGDSALYLCASSLGSVAYNEQFFGPGTRLTVL.

The chain combines TRBV28 with TRBJ2-5, with 7 bases matching TRBD2. Losses at the gene ends were 4 bases for V and 5 bases for J; bases not matched to a gene: 4. CDR3 length equals 13 residues. CDR1 and CDR2 (germline): MDHEN, SYDVKM. CDR3 nucleotides: TGTGCCAGCAGTTACACCGGGGGGGAGACCCAGTACTTC. Protein sequence: CASSYTGGETQYF. The complete variable domain, with remaining parts taken from reference TRBV28 and TRBJ2-5, reads DVKVTQSSRYLVKRTGEKVFLECVQDMDHENMFWYRQDPGLGLRLIYFSYDVKMKEKGDIPEGYSVSREKKERFSLILESASTNQTSMYLCASSYTGGETQYFGPGTRLLVL.

This chain joins TRBV7-9 and TRBJ1-3, with D possibly matching TRBD1 (5 bases). CDR3 size: 15 residues. Germline V gene lookup returns CDR1 SEHNR and CDR2 FQNEAQ (reference sequence). Trimming shortened V by 2 bases and J by 8 bases, and 16 bases separated the two germline ends. DNA for the CDR3: TGTGCCAGCAGCTTATTATCGAGTACGGGGGACACCATATATTTT. Its protein is CASSLLSSTGDTIYF. The variable domain in full, with the rest retrieved from reference TRBV7-9 and TRBJ1-3, is DTGVSQNPRHKITKRGQNVTFRCDPISEHNRLYWYRQTLGQGPEFLTYFQNEAQLEKSRLLSDRFSAERPKGSFSTLEIQRTEQGDSAMYLCASSLLSSTGDTIYFGEGSWLTVV.